This is a list of T cell receptor beta chains from one sample in a study of T-cell memory formation after mild COVID-19. TCRdb fed the 5' RACE reads into MiXCR, producing one record per CDR3 protein. The table lists over 150,000 distinct CDR3 sequences, about an eighth of them singletons. The source material was PBMCs or a T cell subset sorted from them (not recorded which). Every receptor here comes from a man between 18 and 35 years old who had mild COVID-19 (a few samples of this study predate the infection). Cell type and time point are not known. The CDR3 runs from the conserved cysteine through the conserved F or W. Each record gives: V gene, D gene, clone size, J gene, CDR3 DNA, CDR3 protein. D genes are given only for firm matches. The size of a clone is reported for some rows only, either as once, few or many, or as a class for expanded clones.

v_gene: TRBV7-8
d_gene: NA
abundance: few
j_gene: TRBJ1-1
CDR3nt: TGTGCCAGCAGCCCCCTAGTGCCTGGGCAAATGAACACTGAAGCTTTCTTT
CDR3aa: CASSPLVPGQMNTEAFF

v_gene: TRBV7-9
d_gene: TRBD1
abundance: few
j_gene: TRBJ2-1
CDR3nt: TGTGCCAGCACCAGGGACAGTGGGGGCAATGAGCAGTTCTTC
CDR3aa: CASTRDSGGNEQFF

v_gene: TRBV7-9
d_gene: NA
abundance: many
j_gene: TRBJ1-5
CDR3nt: TGTGCCAGCAGCTTAGGGCAGGACCATCAGCCCCAGCATTTT
CDR3aa: CASSLGQDHQPQHF

v_gene: TRBV4-1
d_gene: NA
abundance: few
j_gene: TRBJ2-6
CDR3nt: TGCGCCAGCAGCCAAGGTAGCTCGGGGGCCAACGTCCTGACTTTC
CDR3aa: CASSQGSSGANVLTF

v_gene: TRBV20-1
d_gene: TRBD2
abundance: many
j_gene: TRBJ2-5
CDR3nt: TGCAGTGCTAGCCCCGAGTACCTGCGGGGGGGGCAGGAGACCCAGTACTTC
CDR3aa: CSASPEYLRGGQETQYF

v_gene: TRBV5-1
d_gene: TRBD2
abundance: NA
j_gene: TRBJ2-2
CDR3nt: TGCGCCAGCAGGTCACTAGCGACGAACACCGGGGAGCTGTTTTTT
CDR3aa: CASRSLATNTGELFF

v_gene: TRBV10-3
d_gene: NA
abundance: few
j_gene: TRBJ2-7
CDR3nt: TGTGCCGCCAGAGGGTTCTACGAGCAGTACTTC
CDR3aa: CAARGFYEQYF

v_gene: TRBV6-5
d_gene: NA
abundance: few
j_gene: TRBJ2-1
CDR3nt: TGTGCCAGCAGTTCCCCCTGGGACCAATACAATGAGCAGTTCTTC
CDR3aa: CASSSPWDQYNEQFF

v_gene: TRBV5-6
d_gene: TRBD2
abundance: many
j_gene: TRBJ2-3
CDR3nt: TGTGCCAGCAGCCCGGGACTAGACTCTAGCACAGATACGCAGTATTTT
CDR3aa: CASSPGLDSSTDTQYF

v_gene: TRBV6-2/TRBV6-3
d_gene: TRBD1
abundance: NA
j_gene: TRBJ1-1
CDR3nt: TGTGCCAGCAGTCTGACAGGGGACGATCGTGTAGCTTTCTTT
CDR3aa: CASSLTGDDRVAFF

v_gene: TRBV19
d_gene: TRBD1
abundance: many
j_gene: TRBJ2-5
CDR3nt: TGTGCCAGTAGTGAGACAGGGGCAGAGACCCAGTACTTC
CDR3aa: CASSETGAETQYF

v_gene: TRBV5-1
d_gene: TRBD1
abundance: NA
j_gene: TRBJ2-1
CDR3nt: TGCGCCAGCAGCTGGGGGACAGGGGGTGTGATCTACAATGAGCAGTTCTTC
CDR3aa: CASSWGTGGVIYNEQFF

v_gene: TRBV7-2
d_gene: NA
abundance: few
j_gene: TRBJ1-5
CDR3nt: TGTGCCAGCAGCTTAGACGATCAGCCCCAGCATTTT
CDR3aa: CASSLDDQPQHF

v_gene: TRBV6-1
d_gene: NA
abundance: few
j_gene: TRBJ2-1
CDR3nt: TGTGCCAGCAGACCTAGAAGGCCCGGGGCTCCGCTCAATGAGCAGTTCTTC
CDR3aa: CASRPRRPGAPLNEQFF

v_gene: TRBV5-1
d_gene: NA
abundance: many
j_gene: TRBJ2-1
CDR3nt: TGCGCCAGCAGCTTGGAAGGGTTCTCCTACAATGAGCAGTTCTTC
CDR3aa: CASSLEGFSYNEQFF

v_gene: TRBV20-1
d_gene: NA
abundance: NA
j_gene: TRBJ2-7
CDR3nt: TGCAGTGCTGCCGGGACAGCGGGCTACGAGCAGTACTTC
CDR3aa: CSAAGTAGYEQYF